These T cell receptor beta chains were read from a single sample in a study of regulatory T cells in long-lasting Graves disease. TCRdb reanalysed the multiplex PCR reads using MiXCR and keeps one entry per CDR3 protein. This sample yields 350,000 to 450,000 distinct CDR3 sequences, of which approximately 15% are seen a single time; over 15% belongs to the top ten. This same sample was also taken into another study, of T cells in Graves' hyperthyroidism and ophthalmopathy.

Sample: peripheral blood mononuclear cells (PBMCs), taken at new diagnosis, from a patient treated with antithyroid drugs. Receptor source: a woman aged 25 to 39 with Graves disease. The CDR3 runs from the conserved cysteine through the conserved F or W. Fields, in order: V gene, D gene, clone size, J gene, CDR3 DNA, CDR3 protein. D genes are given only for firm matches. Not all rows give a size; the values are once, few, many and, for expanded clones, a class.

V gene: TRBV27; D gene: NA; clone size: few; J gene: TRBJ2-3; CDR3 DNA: TGTGCCAGCAGTTTATCTGTCAGTTATAGCACAGATACGCAGTATTTT; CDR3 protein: CASSLSVSYSTDTQYF
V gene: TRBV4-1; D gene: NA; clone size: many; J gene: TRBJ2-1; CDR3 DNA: TGCGCCAGCAGCCCCCGACTAGTGGACAATGAGCAGTTCTTC; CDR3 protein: CASSPRLVDNEQFF
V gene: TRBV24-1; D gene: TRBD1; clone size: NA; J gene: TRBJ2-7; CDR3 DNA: TGTGCCACCAGTGATACCGGGACAGGGACGGGGGAGCAGTACTTC; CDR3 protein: CATSDTGTGTGEQYF
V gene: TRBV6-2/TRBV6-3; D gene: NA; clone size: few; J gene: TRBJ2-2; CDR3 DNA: TGTGCCAGCAGTTATGTCCCCCCGAACACCGGGGAGCTGTTTTTT; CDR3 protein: CASSYVPPNTGELFF
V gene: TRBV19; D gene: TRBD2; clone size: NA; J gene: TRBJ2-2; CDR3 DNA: TGTGCCAGTATTCCGACTAGCCGGACCGGGGAGCTGTTTTTT; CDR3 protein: CASIPTSRTGELFF
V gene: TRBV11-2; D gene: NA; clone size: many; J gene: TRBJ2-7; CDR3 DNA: TGTGCCAGCAGCTTAGTTCTGACACTCGACGAGCAGTACTTC; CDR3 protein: CASSLVLTLDEQYF
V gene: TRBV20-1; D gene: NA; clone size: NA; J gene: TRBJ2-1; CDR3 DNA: TGCAGTGCCGCCGGCCCTTTAACAGGCCTCCTTTACAATGAGCAGTTCTTC; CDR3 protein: CSAAGPLTGLLYNEQFF
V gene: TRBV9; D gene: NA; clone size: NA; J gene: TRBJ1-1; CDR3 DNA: TGTGCCAGCAGCGTGTTCCAGGGCAACACTGAAGCTTTCTTT; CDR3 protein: CASSVFQGNTEAFF
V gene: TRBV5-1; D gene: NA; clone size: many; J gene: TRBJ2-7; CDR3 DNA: TGCGCCAGCAGCTTCGACAGACCCTACGAGCAGTACTTC; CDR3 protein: CASSFDRPYEQYF
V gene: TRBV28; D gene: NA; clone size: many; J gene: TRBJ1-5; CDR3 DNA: TGTGCCAGCAGTTTTCGGGGGGATCAGCCCCAGCATTTT; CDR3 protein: CASSFRGDQPQHF
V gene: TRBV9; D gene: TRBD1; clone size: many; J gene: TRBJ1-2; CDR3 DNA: TGTGCCAGCAGCGCCGGACAGGGGAGTTTGTATGGCTACACCTTC; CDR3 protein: CASSAGQGSLYGYTF
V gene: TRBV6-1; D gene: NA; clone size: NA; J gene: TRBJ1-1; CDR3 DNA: TGTGCCAGCAGTCGTCTTTTGGGTCGGGGGTTCACTGAAGCTTTCTTT; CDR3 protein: CASSRLLGRGFTEAFF
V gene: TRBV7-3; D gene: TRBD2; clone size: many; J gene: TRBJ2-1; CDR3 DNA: TGTGCCAGCAGCTTAGGTGGTCTAGCGGGATACAATGAGCAGTTCTTC; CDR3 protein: CASSLGGLAGYNEQFF
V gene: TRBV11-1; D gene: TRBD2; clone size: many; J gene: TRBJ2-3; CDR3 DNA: TGTGCCAGCAGCTTAGAACCAGGGACTATAAGAGCAGATACGCAGTATTTT; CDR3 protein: CASSLEPGTIRADTQYF
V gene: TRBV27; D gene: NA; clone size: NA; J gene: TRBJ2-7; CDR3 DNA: TGTGCCAGCAGTTTACAGGGCGACTCCTTCTACGAGCAGTACTTC; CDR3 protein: CASSLQGDSFYEQYF
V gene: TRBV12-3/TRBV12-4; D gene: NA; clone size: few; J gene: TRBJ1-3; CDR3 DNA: TGTGCCAGCAGCCTGGCCATTCGCGGAAACACCATATATTTT; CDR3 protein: CASSLAIRGNTIYF
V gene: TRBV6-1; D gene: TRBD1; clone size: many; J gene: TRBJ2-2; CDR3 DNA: TGTGCCAGCAGATCCGGGACAGGGATGGTCACCGGGGAGCTGTTTTTT; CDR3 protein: CASRSGTGMVTGELFF